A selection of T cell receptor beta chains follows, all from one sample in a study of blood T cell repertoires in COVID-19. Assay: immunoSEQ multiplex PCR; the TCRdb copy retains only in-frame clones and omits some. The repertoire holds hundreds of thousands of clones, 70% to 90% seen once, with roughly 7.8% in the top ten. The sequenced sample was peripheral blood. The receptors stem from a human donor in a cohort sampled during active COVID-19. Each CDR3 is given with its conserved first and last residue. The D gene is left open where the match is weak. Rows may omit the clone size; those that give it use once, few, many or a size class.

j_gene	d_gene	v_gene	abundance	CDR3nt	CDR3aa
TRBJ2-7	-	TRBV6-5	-	TGTGCCAGCAGTTACTGGGGCGGCGAGCAGTACTTC	CASSYWGGEQYF
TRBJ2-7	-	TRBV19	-	TGTGCCAGTAGTCGCGGACTGGTCGCCTACGAGCAGTACTTC	CASSRGLVAYEQYF
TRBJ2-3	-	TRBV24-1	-	TGTGCCACCAGTGATCAGGTACGGTTGGATACGCAGTATTTT	CATSDQVRLDTQYF
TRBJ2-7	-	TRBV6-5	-	TGTGCCAGCTTCCGGAGGAACTACGAGCAGTACTTC	CASFRRNYEQYF
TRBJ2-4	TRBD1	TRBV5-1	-	TGCGCCAGCAGCTCCGGGGACAGTCGCGACATTCAGTACTTC	CASSSGDSRDIQYF
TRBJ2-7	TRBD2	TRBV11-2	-	TGTGCCAGCAGCCGGACTAGCGGGGGGGTTTACGAGCAGTACTTC	CASSRTSGGVYEQYF
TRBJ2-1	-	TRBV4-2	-	TGTGCCAGCAACTCAGCGGGACAAAGCTCCTACAATGAGCAGTTCTTC	CASNSAGQSSYNEQFF
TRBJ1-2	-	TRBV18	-	TGTGCCAGCTCTCCGAGCCTCGGGTCGAACTATGGCTACACCTTC	CASSPSLGSNYGYTF
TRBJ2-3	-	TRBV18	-	TGTGCCAGCTCACCAAATCAGGGAGGTTGGGCTACAGATACGCAGTATTTT	CASSPNQGGWATDTQYF
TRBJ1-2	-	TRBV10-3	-	TGTGCCATCAGTGAGGGGGGGACCCGTTATGGCTACACCTTC	CAISEGGTRYGYTF
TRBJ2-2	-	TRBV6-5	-	TGTGCCAGCAGTAGGCGGACAGAGAACACCGGGGAGCTGTTTTTT	CASSRRTENTGELFF
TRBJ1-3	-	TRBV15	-	TGTGCCACCAGCAGAGATCAGGGAAACACCATATATTTT	CATSRDQGNTIYF
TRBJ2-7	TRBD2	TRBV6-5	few	TGTGCCAGCAGCCAGCTAGCGGGGGGGCTGGGCGAGCAGTACTTC	CASSQLAGGLGEQYF
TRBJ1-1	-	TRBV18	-	TGTGCCAGCTCACTTTCGGACACGAACACTGAAGCTTTCTTT	CASSLSDTNTEAFF
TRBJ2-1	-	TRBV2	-	TGTGCCAGCGATCTTAAGGGCGGGGACTCCAATGAGCAGTTCTTC	CASDLKGGDSNEQFF
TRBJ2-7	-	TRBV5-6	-	TGTGCCAGCACGAGGAGGTACGAGCAGTACTTC	CASTRRYEQYF
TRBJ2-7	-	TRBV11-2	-	TGTGCCAGCAGCCTGATACAGGGTTGGGAGCAGTACTTC	CASSLIQGWEQYF
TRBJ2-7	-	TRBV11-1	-	TGTGCCAGCAGCCCCCGGTTAGCGGCCACCTACGAGCAGTACTTC	CASSPRLAATYEQYF
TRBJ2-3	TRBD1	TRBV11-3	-	TGTGCCAGCAGCTTCAGGGGGACAGGGTCCACAGATACGCAGTATTTT	CASSFRGTGSTDTQYF
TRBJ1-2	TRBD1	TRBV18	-	TGTGCCAGCTCACCAGCCCGGACAGGGATTCGGATTGACTATGGCTACACCTTC	CASSPARTGIRIDYGYTF
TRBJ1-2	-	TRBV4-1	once	TGCGCCAGCAGCACACCACAGGGAAACTATGGCTACACCTTC	CASSTPQGNYGYTF
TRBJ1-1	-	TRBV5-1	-	TGCGCCAGCAGCTTGTTCGGCGGGGGCGACAGTTTGAACACTGAAGCTTTCTTT	CASSLFGGGDSLNTEAFF
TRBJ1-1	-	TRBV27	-	TGTGCCAGCAGCCCCGGGACTGGCACTGAAGCTTTCTTT	CASSPGTGTEAFF
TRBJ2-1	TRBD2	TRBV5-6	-	TGTGCCAGCAGCTTTCTTAGCGGGGGCTCCTACAATGAGCAGTTCTTC	CASSFLSGGSYNEQFF
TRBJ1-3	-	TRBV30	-	TGTGCCTGGAGTGTACAAAGAAACACCATATATTTT	CAWSVQRNTIYF
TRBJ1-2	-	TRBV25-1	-	TGTGCCAGCAGTGAAATAGGGGCAGGTAACTATGGCTACACCTTC	CASSEIGAGNYGYTF
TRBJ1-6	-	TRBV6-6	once	TGTGCCAGCAGTCCGGCCAGCCTTTCGACAGCGAGTAGGTCACCCCTCCACTTT	CASSPASLSTASRSPLHF
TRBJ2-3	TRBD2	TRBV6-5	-	TGTGCCAGCAGTCCCCGGGGGGGCTCAGATACGCAGTATTTT	CASSPRGGSDTQYF
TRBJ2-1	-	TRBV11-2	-	TGTGCCAGCAGCTTGGCTAGGTCTAGCATAGATGAGCAGTTCTTC	CASSLARSSIDEQFF
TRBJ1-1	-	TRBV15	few	TGTGCCACCAGCAGAGATAACCTAAACACTGAAGCTTTCTTT	CATSRDNLNTEAFF
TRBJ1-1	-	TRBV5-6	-	TGTGCCAGCAGCCTATTCGCGGGGAGTGCTTTCTTT	CASSLFAGSAFF
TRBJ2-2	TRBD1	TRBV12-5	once	TGTGCTAGTGGTTTGCCCACAGGGGGATTCGGGGAGCTGTTTTTT	CASGLPTGGFGELFF
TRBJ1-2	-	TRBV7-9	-	TGTGCCAGCAGCTTAGTACAATCCCTCTATGGCTACACCTTC	CASSLVQSLYGYTF
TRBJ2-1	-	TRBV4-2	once	TGTGCCAGCAGCCAAGTCTCCCCCGGGGTCGAGCAGTTCTTC	CASSQVSPGVEQFF
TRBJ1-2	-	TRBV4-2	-	TGTGCCAGCAGCCCCAGCAACGGCGGACGGGGCTATGGCTACACCTTC	CASSPSNGGRGYGYTF
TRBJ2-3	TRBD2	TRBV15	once	TGTGCCACCAGCAGAGACGGAGCGGGGGGGACCTCCCCGGAGCAGTATTTT	CATSRDGAGGTSPEQYF
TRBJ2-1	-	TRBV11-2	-	TGTGCCAGCAGCTTAAGTCCCCTCGGTGAGCAGTTCTTC	CASSLSPLGEQFF
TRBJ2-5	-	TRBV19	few	TGTGCCAGTAGTACGAGCCGTTGGGAGACCCAGTACTTC	CASSTSRWETQYF
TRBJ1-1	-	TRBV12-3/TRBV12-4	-	TGTGCCAGCAGTCCGCCGGGCACTGAAGCTTTCTTT	CASSPPGTEAFF
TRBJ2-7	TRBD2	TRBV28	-	TGTGCCAGCAGTTTTCGGGGGGGGAACGAGCAGTACTTC	CASSFRGGNEQYF
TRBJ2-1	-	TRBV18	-	TGTGCCAGCTCACCGAGGAGGGGAGAGCGCAATGAGCAGTTCTTC	CASSPRRGERNEQFF
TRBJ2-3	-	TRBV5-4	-	TGTGCCAGCAGCTTGGGGGACTTCACAGATACGCAGTATTTT	CASSLGDFTDTQYF
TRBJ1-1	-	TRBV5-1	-	TGCGCCAGCAGCTCAATCCGAGGCGAACCGAACACTGAAGCTTTCTTT	CASSSIRGEPNTEAFF
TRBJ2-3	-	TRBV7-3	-	TGTGTCAGCAGCTTAACTATGACTCCCGGGTACACAGATACGCAGTATTTT	CVSSLTMTPGYTDTQYF
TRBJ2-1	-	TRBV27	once	TGTGCCAGCAGTTTATATATCGGGGGGCTTGTCAATGAGCAGTTCTTC	CASSLYIGGLVNEQFF
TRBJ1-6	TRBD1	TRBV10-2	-	TGCGCCAGCAAAGGGGGCGAGTCCTATAATTCACCCCTCCACTTT	CASKGGESYNSPLHF
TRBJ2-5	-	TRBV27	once	TGTGCCAGCAGTTTGTCAGGGCGAGGAGAGACCCAGTACTTC	CASSLSGRGETQYF
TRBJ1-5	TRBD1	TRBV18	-	TGTGCCAGCTCACGCACAGGGGATAGCAATCAGCCCCAGCATTTT	CASSRTGDSNQPQHF
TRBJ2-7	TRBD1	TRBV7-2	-	TGTGCCAGCAGCTTTGCCGGGACAGGGAGCTCCTACGAGCAGTACTTC	CASSFAGTGSSYEQYF
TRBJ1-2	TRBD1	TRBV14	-	TGTGCCAGCAGCCAAGTTATACAGGGGACCGCCTATGGCTACACCTTC	CASSQVIQGTAYGYTF
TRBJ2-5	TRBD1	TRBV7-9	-	TGTGCCAGCAGCCCGGGGACAGGGAGAGAGACCCAGTACTTC	CASSPGTGRETQYF
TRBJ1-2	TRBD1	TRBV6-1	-	TGTGCCAGCAGTGAATACTCGACAGGGTTTGGCCTTTATGGCTACACCTTC	CASSEYSTGFGLYGYTF
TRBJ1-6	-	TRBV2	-	TGTGCCAGCGGACAGTTATCCTATAATTCACCCCTCCACTTT	CASGQLSYNSPLHF